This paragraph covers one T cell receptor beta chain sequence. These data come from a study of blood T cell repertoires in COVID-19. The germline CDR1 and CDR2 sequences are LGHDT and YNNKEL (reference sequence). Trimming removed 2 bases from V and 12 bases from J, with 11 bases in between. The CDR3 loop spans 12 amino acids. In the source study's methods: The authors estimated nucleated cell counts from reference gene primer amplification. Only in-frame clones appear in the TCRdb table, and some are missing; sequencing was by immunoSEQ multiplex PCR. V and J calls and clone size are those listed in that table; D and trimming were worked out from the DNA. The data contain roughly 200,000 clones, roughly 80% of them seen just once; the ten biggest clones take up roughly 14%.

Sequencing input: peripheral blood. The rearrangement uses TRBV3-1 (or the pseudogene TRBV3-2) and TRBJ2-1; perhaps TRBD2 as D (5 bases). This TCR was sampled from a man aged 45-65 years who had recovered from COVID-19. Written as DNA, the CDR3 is TGTGCCAGCAGCCAATATCATACTAGGCAGTTCTTC. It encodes CASSQYHTRQFF.